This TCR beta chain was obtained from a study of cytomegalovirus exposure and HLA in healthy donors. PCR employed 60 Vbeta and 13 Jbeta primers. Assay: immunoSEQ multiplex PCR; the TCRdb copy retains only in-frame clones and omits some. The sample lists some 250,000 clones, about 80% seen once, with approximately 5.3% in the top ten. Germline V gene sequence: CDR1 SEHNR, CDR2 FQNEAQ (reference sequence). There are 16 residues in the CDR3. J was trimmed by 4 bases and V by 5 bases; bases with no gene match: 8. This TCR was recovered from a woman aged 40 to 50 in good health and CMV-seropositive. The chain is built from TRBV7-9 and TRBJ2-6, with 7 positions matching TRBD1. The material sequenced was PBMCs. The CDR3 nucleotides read TGTGCCAGCAGCCGACAGGGCCCGTGGGGGGCCAACGTCCTGACTTTC. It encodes CASSRQGPWGANVLTF.